This is a list of T cell receptor beta chains from one sample in a study of Graves' ophthalmopathy and Graves' hyperthyroidism. TCRdb re-called the multiplex PCR reads through MiXCR, storing one row per CDR3 protein. The sample has about 210,000 distinct CDR3 sequences, approximately 28% seen once. Sequenced sample: peripheral blood. Source of these receptors: a man aged 50-59 years with Graves' ophthalmopathy. CDR3s include the opening cysteine and the closing phenylalanine or tryptophan. A D gene is named only where the DNA matches it firmly. Size values are once, few and many counts, or a class for expanded clones, and some rows have none.

>TRBJ2-7|-|TRBV6-2/TRBV6-3|many
CASSSSGPGYPVLTYEQYF
TGTGCCAGCAGCTCCTCTGGACCGGGCTACCCCGTGCTTACCTACGAGCAGTACTTC
>TRBJ2-7|-|TRBV4-3|-
CASSQEEGTYEQYF
TGCGCCAGCAGCCAAGAGGAGGGTACCTACGAGCAGTACTTC
>TRBJ1-5|TRBD1|TRBV12-3/TRBV12-4|many
CASWGGQNQPQHF
TGTGCCAGCTGGGGGGGACAGAATCAGCCCCAGCATTTT
>TRBJ2-7|TRBD2|TRBV6-4|-
CASRARTSGTIEQYF
TGTGCCAGCAGAGCACGGACTAGCGGGACAATCGAGCAGTACTTC
>TRBJ2-5|TRBD2|TRBV12-3/TRBV12-4|many
CASSLGASGPQYF
TGTGCCAGCAGTTTGGGGGCTAGCGGGCCTCAGTACTTC
>TRBJ2-2|-|TRBV11-2|many
CASSSRRARNTGELFF
TGTGCCAGCAGCTCACGGCGGGCGAGGAACACCGGGGAGCTGTTTTTT
>TRBJ2-4|TRBD2|TRBV29-1|many
CSVVAGVKNIQYF
TGCAGCGTTGTTGCGGGGGTCAAAAACATTCAGTACTTC
>TRBJ1-5|-|TRBV28|-
CASSLWGGHSNQPQHF
TGTGCCAGCAGTTTATGGGGGGGGCATAGCAATCAGCCCCAGCATTTT
>TRBJ2-7|TRBD1|TRBV15|-
CATSRIGTASYEQYF
TGTGCCACCAGCAGGATAGGGACAGCCTCCTACGAGCAGTACTTC
>TRBJ2-7|-|TRBV6-1|-
CASSELLRDYEQYF
TGTGCCAGCAGTGAACTACTCCGAGACTACGAGCAGTACTTC
>TRBJ2-7|TRBD2|TRBV11-1|many
CASSAGLAGVVPYEQYF
TGTGCCAGCAGCGCCGGACTAGCGGGTGTTGTGCCCTACGAGCAGTACTTC
>TRBJ1-1|-|TRBV29-1|many
CSDLASNTEAFF
TGCAGCGACCTGGCTTCGAACACTGAAGCTTTCTTT
>TRBJ1-3|-|TRBV6-4|many
CASTSDGNTIYF
TGTGCCAGTACCTCGGACGGAAACACCATATATTTT
>TRBJ2-5|-|TRBV6-5|many
CASSRIAETQYF
TGTGCCAGCAGTCGGATAGCGGAGACCCAGTACTTC
>TRBJ1-1|TRBD1|TRBV12-3/TRBV12-4|-
CASTPGEGGGSAFF
TGTGCCAGCACCCCAGGGGAGGGAGGGGGCTCAGCTTTCTTT
>TRBJ2-5|TRBD1|TRBV6-5|many
CASSSRDRGETQYF
TGTGCCAGCAGTTCCCGGGACAGGGGTGAGACCCAGTACTTC
>TRBJ1-2|-|TRBV20-1|many
CSALTDGDSYGYTF
TGCAGTGCCCTAACGGACGGGGATTCCTATGGCTACACCTTC
>TRBJ1-3|-|TRBV2|-
CASSSEQAYSGNTIYF
TGTGCCAGCAGCTCCGAACAGGCCTACTCTGGAAACACCATATATTTT
>TRBJ1-2|TRBD1|TRBV12-3/TRBV12-4|-
CASSVDRGVGGYTF
TGTGCCAGCAGCGTTGACAGGGGGGTGGGTGGCTACACCTTC
>TRBJ1-1|-|TRBV6-1|-
CASSGTFRSTEAFF
TGTGCCAGCAGTGGAACCTTTCGATCAACTGAAGCTTTCTTT
>TRBJ1-2|TRBD1|TRBV12-3/TRBV12-4|-
CASSADRDYGYTF
TGTGCCAGCAGCGCCGACAGGGACTATGGCTACACCTTC
>TRBJ1-2|-|TRBV3-1|many
CASSPPRGYGYTF
TGTGCCAGCAGCCCCCCCCGTGGCTATGGCTACACCTTC
>TRBJ2-7|TRBD2|TRBV12-3/TRBV12-4|many
CASSLGYSGSGHEQYF
TGTGCCAGCAGTTTGGGCTATAGCGGGAGCGGCCACGAGCAGTACTTC
>TRBJ2-7|TRBD2|TRBV6-2/TRBV6-3|-
CASGSGATYEQYF
TGTGCCAGTGGTAGCGGGGCCACCTACGAGCAGTACTTC
>TRBJ2-5|TRBD1|TRBV6-5|once
CASSYPTTGESTKTQYF
TGTGCCAGCAGTTACCCCACGACAGGGGAAAGTACGAAGACCCAGTACTTC
>TRBJ2-7|TRBD2|TRBV19|-
CASSSGEGTSGYEQYF
TGTGCCAGTAGTTCCGGGGAAGGGACTAGCGGTTACGAGCAGTACTTC
>TRBJ1-1|-|TRBV27|many
CASSLRMNTEAFF
TGTGCCAGCAGTTTAAGGATGAACACTGAAGCTTTCTTT
>TRBJ1-1|-|TRBV5-6|many
CASSLRGAGRNTEAFF
TGTGCCAGCAGCTTGCGGGGGGCAGGGCGGAACACTGAAGCTTTCTTT
>TRBJ1-1|-|TRBV4-2|many
CASRALRGPELMSPKAFF
TGTGCCAGCAGGGCACTCCGGGGGCCCGAGTTGATGTCCCCTAAAGCTTTCTTT
>TRBJ2-4|-|TRBV12-3/TRBV12-4|many
CASSFGTLAKNIQYF
TGTGCCAGCAGTTTCGGGACGTTAGCCAAAAACATTCAGTACTTC
>TRBJ1-5|-|TRBV20-1|-
CSARVGSTNQPQHF
TGCAGTGCTAGAGTTGGGTCCACCAATCAGCCCCAGCATTTT
>TRBJ1-5|-|TRBV10-3|many
CAIGSPNQPQHF
TGTGCCATCGGGAGCCCCAATCAGCCCCAGCATTTT
>TRBJ2-4|TRBD1|TRBV2|many
CASSEDFRDRDGDIQYF
TGTGCCAGCAGTGAAGACTTCCGGGACAGGGATGGGGACATTCAGTACTTC
>TRBJ2-5|-|TRBV4-3|many
CASSHVLGEETQYF
TGCGCCAGCAGCCATGTTCTTGGGGAAGAGACCCAGTACTTC
>TRBJ2-5|-|TRBV10-2|many
CASRRAGETQYF
TGCGCCAGCAGACGGGCGGGGGAGACCCAGTACTTC
>TRBJ2-4|-|TRBV28|many
CASSPVGGNIQYF
TGTGCCAGCAGCCCCGTCGGAGGAAACATTCAGTACTTC
>TRBJ2-7|-|TRBV27|many
CASSLSGGWYNYEQYF
TGTGCCAGCAGTTTATCGGGGGGTTGGTATAACTACGAGCAGTACTTC
>TRBJ1-1|-|TRBV29-1|many
CSVVRPTNTEAFF
TGCAGCGTTGTACGGCCTACGAACACTGAAGCTTTCTTT
>TRBJ2-7|-|TRBV19|many
CASSTGLSYEQYF
TGTGCCAGTAGTACCGGACTGTCCTACGAGCAGTACTTC
>TRBJ2-7|TRBD1|TRBV6-5|many
CASSRTGGQGRYF
TGTGCCAGCAGTAGGACTGGAGGACAGGGGAGGTACTTC
>TRBJ1-2|-|TRBV11-2|-
CASSLETPPGHYGYTF
TGTGCCAGCAGCTTAGAGACCCCACCAGGGCACTATGGCTACACCTTC
>TRBJ1-2|-|TRBV29-1|many
CSVVVNWGGYYGYTF
TGCAGCGTTGTAGTTAACTGGGGAGGATACTATGGCTACACCTTC
>TRBJ1-1|-|TRBV5-1|many
CASSLMPWGGGSPEAFF
TGCGCCAGCAGCTTGATGCCTTGGGGGGGGGGTTCACCTGAAGCTTTCTTT
>TRBJ2-2|-|TRBV27|many
CASSFGAVLFF
TGTGCCAGCAGTTTTGGGGCCGTGCTGTTTTTT
>TRBJ2-7|TRBD1|TRBV12-3/TRBV12-4|many
CASSFGSSVGGPYEQYF
TGTGCCAGCAGTTTTGGTTCATCTGTAGGGGGCCCCTACGAGCAGTACTTC
>TRBJ1-1|-|TRBV19|-
CATVQGLSTEAFF
TGTGCCACCGTACAGGGTCTTAGCACTGAAGCTTTCTTT
>TRBJ2-7|-|TRBV6-2/TRBV6-3|many
CASSYSVRYEQYF
TGTGCCAGCAGTTACTCGGTCCGCTACGAGCAGTACTTC
>TRBJ1-1|TRBD1|TRBV11-2|many
CASSDRDSNTEAFF
TGTGCCAGCAGCGACCGGGACAGTAACACTGAAGCTTTCTTT
>TRBJ2-7|TRBD1|TRBV7-2|many
CASSVDRGYYVQYF
TGTGCCAGCAGCGTAGACAGGGGCTACTACGTGCAGTACTTC
>TRBJ2-7|-|TRBV30|many
CAWSVYGPPEQYF
TGTGCCTGGAGTGTATACGGGCCGCCCGAGCAGTACTTC
>TRBJ2-7|-|TRBV7-3|-
CASSLTAAASPEQYF
TGTGCCAGCAGCTTAACGGCAGCGGCCTCTCCCGAGCAGTACTTC
>TRBJ2-4|TRBD2|TRBV7-3|-
CASKMGTSGGKNIQYF
TGTGCCAGCAAAATGGGGACTAGCGGGGGGAAAAACATTCAGTACTTC
>TRBJ2-7|-|TRBV6-2/TRBV6-3|many
CATHTSNSYEQYF
TGTGCCACTCATACGTCGAACTCCTACGAGCAGTACTTC
>TRBJ2-7|-|TRBV12-3/TRBV12-4|-
CASSTAGTHYEQYF
TGTGCCAGCAGCACGGCCGGGACCCACTACGAGCAGTACTTC
>TRBJ2-5|-|TRBV18|-
CASVYRNPGETQYF
TGTGCCAGCGTCTACAGGAACCCGGGGGAGACCCAGTACTTC
>TRBJ2-5|-|TRBV28|many
CASSPSGAPGTQYF
TGTGCCAGCAGTCCCTCAGGGGCCCCCGGGACCCAGTACTTC
>TRBJ1-1|-|TRBV13|-
CASSLGPTAVNTEAFF
TGTGCCAGCAGCTTAGGCCCCACGGCAGTGAACACTGAAGCTTTCTTT
>TRBJ2-7|-|TRBV29-1|-
CSVWGGGSYEQYF
TGCAGCGTCTGGGGGGGCGGCTCCTACGAGCAGTACTTC
>TRBJ2-5|TRBD2|TRBV28|once
CASSSEREGQETQYF
TGTGCCAGCAGTTCGGAGCGGGAGGGCCAAGAGACCCAGTACTTC